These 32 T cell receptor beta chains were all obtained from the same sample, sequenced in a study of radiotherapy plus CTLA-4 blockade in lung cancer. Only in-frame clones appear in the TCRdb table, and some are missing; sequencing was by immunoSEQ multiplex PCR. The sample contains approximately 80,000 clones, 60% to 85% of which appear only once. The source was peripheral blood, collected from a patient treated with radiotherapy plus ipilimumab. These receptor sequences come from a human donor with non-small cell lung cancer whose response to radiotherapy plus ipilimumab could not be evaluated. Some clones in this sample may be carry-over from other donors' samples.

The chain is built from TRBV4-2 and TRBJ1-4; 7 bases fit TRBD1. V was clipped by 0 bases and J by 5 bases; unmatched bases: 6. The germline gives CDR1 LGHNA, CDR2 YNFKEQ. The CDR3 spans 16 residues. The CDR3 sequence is CASSQETGQVNEKLFF. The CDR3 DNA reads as TGTGCCAGCAGCCAAGAGACAGGGCAAGTAAATGAAAAACTGTTTTTT.

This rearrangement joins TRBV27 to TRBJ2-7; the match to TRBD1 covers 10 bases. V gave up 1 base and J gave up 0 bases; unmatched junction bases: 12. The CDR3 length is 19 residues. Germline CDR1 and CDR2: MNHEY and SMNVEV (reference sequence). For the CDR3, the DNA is TGTGCCAGCAGTTTATTCCCGATGACAGGGGGCATGTACTCCTACGAGCAGTACTTC. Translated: CASSLFPMTGGMYSYEQYF.

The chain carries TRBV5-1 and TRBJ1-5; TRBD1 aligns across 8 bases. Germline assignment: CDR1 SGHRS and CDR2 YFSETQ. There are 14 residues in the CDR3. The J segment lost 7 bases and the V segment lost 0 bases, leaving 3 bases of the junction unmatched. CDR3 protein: CASSLGTGQQPQHF. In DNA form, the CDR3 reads TGCGCCAGCAGCTTGGGGACAGGGCAACAGCCCCAGCATTTT. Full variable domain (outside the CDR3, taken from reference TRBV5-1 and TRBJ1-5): KAGVTQTPRYLIKTRGQQVTLSCSPISGHRSVSWYQQTPGQGLQFLFEYFSETQRNKGNFPGRFSGRQFSNSRSEMNVSTLELGDSALYLCASSLGTGQQPQHFGDGTRLSIL.

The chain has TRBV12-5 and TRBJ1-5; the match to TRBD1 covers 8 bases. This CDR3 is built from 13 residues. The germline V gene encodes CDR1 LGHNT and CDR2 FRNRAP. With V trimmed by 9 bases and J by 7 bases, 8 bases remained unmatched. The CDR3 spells CASSGTGGQPQHF. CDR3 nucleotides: TGTGCTAGCTCCGGGACAGGAGGCCAGCCCCAGCATTTT.

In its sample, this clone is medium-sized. The CDR3 loop reads CASSSTGGDEKLFF. In DNA form, the CDR3 reads TGTGCCAGCAGCTCCACAGGGGGCGATGAAAAACTGTTTTTT. The chain couples TRBV7-9 to TRBJ1-4; 9 nucleotides match TRBD1. V trimming: 4 bases; J trimming: 6 bases; junction bases outside the gene matches: 3. This CDR3 is 14 amino acids long. Per the germline V gene, CDR1 is SEHNR and CDR2 is FQNEAQ (reference sequence).

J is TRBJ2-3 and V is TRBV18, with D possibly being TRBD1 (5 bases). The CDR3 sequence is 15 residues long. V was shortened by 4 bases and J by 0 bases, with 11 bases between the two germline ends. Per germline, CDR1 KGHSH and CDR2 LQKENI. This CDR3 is CASSLQVASTDTQYF. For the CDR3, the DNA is TGTGCCAGCTCACTACAGGTTGCTAGCACAGATACGCAGTATTTT.

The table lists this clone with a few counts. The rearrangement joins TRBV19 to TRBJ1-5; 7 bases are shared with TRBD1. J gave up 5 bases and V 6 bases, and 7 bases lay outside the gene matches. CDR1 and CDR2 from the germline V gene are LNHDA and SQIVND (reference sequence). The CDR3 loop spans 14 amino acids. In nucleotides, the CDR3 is TGTGCCAGTAGACCCACAGGGGCCGATCAGCCCCAGCATTTT. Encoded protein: CASRPTGADQPQHF.

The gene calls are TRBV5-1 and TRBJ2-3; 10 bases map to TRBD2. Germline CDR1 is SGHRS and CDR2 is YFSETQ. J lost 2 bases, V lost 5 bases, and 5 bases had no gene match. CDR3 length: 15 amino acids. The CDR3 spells CASRTSGVNTDTQYF. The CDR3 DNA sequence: TGCGCCAGCAGAACTAGCGGGGTTAACACAGATACGCAGTATTTT.

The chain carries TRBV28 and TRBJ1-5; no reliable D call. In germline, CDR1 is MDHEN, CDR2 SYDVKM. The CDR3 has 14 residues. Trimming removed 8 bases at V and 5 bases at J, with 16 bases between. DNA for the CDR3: TGTGCCAGCCTCGGGGATAAGGTGTATCAGCCCCAGCATTTT. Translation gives CASLGDKVYQPQHF.

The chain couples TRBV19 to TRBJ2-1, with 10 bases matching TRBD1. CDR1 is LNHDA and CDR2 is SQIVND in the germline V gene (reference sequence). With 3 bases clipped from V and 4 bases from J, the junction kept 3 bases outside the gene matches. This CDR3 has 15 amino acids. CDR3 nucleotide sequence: TGTGCCAGTAGTATCGGACAGGGGGTATACAATGAGCAGTTCTTC. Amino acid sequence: CASSIGQGVYNEQFF. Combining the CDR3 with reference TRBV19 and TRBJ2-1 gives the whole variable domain DGGITQSPKYLFRKEGQNVTLSCEQNLNHDAMYWYRQDPGQGLRLIYYSQIVNDFQKGDIAEGYSVSREKKESFPLTVTSAQKNPTAFYLCASSIGQGVYNEQFFGPGTRLTVL.

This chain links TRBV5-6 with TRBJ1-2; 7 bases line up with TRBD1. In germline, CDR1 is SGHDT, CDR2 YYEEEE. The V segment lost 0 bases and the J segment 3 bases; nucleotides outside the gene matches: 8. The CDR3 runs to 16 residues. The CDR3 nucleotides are TGTGCCAGCAGCTTGGACCCTGGACAGGCGCACTATGGCTACACCTTC. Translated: CASSLDPGQAHYGYTF.

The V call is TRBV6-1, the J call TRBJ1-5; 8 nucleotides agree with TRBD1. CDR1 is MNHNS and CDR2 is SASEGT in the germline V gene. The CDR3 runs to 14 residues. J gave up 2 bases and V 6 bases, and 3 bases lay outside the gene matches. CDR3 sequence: CASRGTGGNQPQHF. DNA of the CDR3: TGTGCCAGCAGAGGGACAGGAGGCAATCAGCCCCAGCATTTT.

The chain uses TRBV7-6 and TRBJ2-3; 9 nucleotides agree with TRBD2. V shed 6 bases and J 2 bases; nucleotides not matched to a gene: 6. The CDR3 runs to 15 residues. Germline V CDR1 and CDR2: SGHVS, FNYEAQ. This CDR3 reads CASRRLAEPTDTQYF. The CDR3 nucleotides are TGTGCCAGCAGAAGACTAGCGGAGCCCACAGATACGCAGTATTTT.

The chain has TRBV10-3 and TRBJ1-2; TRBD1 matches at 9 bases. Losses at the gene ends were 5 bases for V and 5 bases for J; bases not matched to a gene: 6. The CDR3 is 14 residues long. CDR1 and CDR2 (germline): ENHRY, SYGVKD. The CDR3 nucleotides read TGTGCCATCAGTACGGGACAGGGCCGGTATGGCTACACCTTC. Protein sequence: CAISTGQGRYGYTF.

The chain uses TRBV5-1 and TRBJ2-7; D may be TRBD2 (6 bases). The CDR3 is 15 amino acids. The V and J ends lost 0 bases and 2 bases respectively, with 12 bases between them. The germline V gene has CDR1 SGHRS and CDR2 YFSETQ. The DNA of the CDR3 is TGCGCCAGCAGCTTGGAAGGGCGGGGTGCCTACGAGCAGTACTTC. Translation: CASSLEGRGAYEQYF.

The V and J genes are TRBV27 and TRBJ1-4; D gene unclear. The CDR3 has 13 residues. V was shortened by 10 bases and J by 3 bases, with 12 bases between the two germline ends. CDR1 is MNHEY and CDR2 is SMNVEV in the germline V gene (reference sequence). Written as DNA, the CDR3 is TGTGCCACCCGTGACACGGCTAATGAAAAACTGTTTTTT. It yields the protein CATRDTANEKLFF. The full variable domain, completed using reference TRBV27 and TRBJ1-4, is EAQVTQNPRYLITVTGKKLTVTCSQNMNHEYMSWYRQDPGLGLRQIYYSMNVEVTDKGDVPEGYKVSRKEKRNFPLILESPSPNQTSLYFCATRDTANEKLFFGSGTQLSVL.

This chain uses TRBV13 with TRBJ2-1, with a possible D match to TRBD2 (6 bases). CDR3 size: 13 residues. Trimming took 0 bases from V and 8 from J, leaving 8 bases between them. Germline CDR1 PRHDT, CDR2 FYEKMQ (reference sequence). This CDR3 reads CASSLGGGDEQFF. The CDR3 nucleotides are TGTGCCAGCAGCTTAGGGGGGGGAGATGAGCAGTTCTTC.

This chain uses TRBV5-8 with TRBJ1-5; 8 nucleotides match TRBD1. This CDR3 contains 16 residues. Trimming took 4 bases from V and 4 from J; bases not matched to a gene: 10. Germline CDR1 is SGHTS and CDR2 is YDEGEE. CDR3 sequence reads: CASSPWRRDRNQPQHF. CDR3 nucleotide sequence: TGTGCCAGCAGCCCATGGAGACGGGACAGGAATCAGCCCCAGCATTTT.

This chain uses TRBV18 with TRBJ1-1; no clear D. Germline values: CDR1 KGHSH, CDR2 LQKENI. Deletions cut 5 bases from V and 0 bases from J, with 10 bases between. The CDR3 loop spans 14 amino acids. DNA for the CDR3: TGTGCCAGCTCAGGAGCTAATGTGAACACTGAAGCTTTCTTT. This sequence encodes CASSGANVNTEAFF.

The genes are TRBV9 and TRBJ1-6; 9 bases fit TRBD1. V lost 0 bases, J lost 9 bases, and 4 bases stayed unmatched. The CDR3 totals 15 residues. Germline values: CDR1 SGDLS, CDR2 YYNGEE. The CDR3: CASSVEGTGLSPLHF. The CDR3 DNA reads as TGTGCCAGCAGCGTAGAGGGGACAGGGCTTTCACCCCTCCACTTT.

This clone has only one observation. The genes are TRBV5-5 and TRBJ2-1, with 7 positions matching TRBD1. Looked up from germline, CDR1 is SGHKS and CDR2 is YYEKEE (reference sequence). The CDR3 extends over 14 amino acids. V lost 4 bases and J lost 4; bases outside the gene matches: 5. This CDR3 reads CASSPGTAYNEQFF. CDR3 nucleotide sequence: TGTGCCAGCAGCCCCGGGACAGCTTACAATGAGCAGTTCTTC.

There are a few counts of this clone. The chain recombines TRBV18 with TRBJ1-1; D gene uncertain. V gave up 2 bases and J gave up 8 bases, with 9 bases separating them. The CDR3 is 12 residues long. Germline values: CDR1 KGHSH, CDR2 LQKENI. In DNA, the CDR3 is TGTGCCAGCTCACCAGGGCTTGGGGAAGCTTTCTTT. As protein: CASSPGLGEAFF.

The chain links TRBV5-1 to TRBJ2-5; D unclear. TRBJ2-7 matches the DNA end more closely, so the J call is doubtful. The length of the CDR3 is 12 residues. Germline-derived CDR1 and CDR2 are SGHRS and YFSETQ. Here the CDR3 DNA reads TGCGCCAGCAGCTTGGTGGGCTACGAGCAGTACTTC. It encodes CASSLVGYEQYF.

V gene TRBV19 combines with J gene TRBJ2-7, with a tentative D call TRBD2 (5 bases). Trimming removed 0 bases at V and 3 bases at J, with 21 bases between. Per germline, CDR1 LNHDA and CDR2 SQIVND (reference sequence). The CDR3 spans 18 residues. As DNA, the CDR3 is TGTGCCAGTAGTATAGATGACCCCGGCAGCGGTTGTTTCTACGAGCAGTACTTC. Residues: CASSIDDPGSGCFYEQYF.

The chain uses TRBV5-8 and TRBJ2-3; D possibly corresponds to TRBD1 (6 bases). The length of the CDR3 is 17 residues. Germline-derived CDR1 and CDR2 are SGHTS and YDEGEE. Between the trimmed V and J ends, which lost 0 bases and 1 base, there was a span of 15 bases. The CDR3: CASSLGQVSSGTDTQYF. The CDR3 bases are TGTGCCAGCAGCTTGGGACAGGTCAGTTCGGGCACAGATACGCAGTATTTT. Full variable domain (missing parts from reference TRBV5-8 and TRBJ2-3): EAGVTQSPTHLIKTRGQQATLRCSPISGHTSVYWYQQALGLGLQFLLWYDEGEERNRGNFPPRFSGRQFPNYSSELNVNALELEDSALYLCASSLGQVSSGTDTQYFGPGTRLTVL.

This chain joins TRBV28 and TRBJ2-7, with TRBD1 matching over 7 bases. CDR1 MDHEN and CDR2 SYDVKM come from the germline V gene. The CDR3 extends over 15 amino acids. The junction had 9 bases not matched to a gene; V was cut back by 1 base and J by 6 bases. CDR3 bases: TGTGCCAGCAGTTTATTAATAGGGGGCGCGGGCGAGCAGTACTTC. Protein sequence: CASSLLIGGAGEQYF.

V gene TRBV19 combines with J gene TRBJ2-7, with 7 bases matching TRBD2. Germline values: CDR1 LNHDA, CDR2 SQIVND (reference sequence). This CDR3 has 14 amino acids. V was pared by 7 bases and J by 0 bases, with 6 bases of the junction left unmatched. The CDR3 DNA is TGTGCCAGTAAGGGGAGGGTTGGCTCCTACGAGCAGTACTTC. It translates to CASKGRVGSYEQYF.

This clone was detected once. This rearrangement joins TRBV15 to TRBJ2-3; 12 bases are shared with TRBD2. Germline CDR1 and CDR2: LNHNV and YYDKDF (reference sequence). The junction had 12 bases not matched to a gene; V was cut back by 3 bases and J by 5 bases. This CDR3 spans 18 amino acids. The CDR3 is CATSSRTSGDSVGDTQYF. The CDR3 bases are TGTGCCACCAGCAGCCGGACTAGCGGGGACTCTGTTGGAGATACGCAGTATTTT.

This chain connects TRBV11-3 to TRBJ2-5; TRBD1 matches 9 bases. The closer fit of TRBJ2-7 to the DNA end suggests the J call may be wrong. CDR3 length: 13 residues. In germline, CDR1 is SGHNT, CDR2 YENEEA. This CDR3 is CASSRTGAYEQYF. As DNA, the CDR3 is TGTGCCAGCAGCCGGACAGGGGCCTACGAGCAGTACTTC.

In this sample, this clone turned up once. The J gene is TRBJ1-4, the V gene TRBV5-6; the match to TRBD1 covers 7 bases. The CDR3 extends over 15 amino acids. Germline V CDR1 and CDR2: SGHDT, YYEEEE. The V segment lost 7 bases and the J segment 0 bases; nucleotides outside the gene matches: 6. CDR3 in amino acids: CASRPRGSTNEKLFF. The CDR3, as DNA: TGTGCCAGCCGACCCAGGGGGTCAACTAATGAAAAACTGTTTTTT.

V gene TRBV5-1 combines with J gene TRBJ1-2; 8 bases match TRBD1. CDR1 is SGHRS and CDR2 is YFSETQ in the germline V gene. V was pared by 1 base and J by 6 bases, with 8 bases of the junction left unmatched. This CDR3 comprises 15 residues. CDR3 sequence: CASSLTGTGLNGYTF. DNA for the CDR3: TGCGCCAGCAGCTTGACAGGGACAGGTTTAAATGGCTACACCTTC.

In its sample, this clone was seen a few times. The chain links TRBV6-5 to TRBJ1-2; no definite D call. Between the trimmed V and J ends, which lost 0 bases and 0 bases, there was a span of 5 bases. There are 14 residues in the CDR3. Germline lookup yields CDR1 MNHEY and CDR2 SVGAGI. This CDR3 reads CASSYSTSNYGYTF. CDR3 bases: TGTGCCAGCAGTTACTCAACTTCTAACTATGGCTACACCTTC.